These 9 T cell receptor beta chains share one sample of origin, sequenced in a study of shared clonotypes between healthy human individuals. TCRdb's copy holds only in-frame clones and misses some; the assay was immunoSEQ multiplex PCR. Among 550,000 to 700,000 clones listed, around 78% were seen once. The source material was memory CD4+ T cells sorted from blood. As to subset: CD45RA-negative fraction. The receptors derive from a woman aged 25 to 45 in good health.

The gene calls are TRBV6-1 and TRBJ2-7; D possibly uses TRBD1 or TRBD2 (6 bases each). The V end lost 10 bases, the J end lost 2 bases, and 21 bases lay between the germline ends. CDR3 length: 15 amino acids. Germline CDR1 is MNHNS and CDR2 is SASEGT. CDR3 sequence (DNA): TGTGCCACCATAAGAGGGGGGACGGGAACCTACGAGCAGTACTTC. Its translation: CATIRGGTGTYEQYF.

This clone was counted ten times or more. CDR3 DNA: TGTGCCTGGAGTGTAACGGGTTGGACTGAAGCTTTCTTT. Translation gives CAWSVTGWTEAFF. The chain couples TRBV30 to TRBJ1-1; D gene ambiguous. Germline V gene lookup returns CDR1 GTSNPN and CDR2 SVGIG (reference sequence). The V gene lost 0 bases and the J gene lost 5 bases, with 10 bases spanning the gap. The CDR3 runs to 13 residues.

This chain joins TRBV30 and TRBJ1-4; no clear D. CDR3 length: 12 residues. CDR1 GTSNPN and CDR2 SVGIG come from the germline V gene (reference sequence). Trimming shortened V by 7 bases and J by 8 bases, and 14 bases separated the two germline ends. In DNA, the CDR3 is TGTGCCTTCACGTCCGGAGGGGAAAAACTGTTTTTT. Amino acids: CAFTSGGEKLFF.

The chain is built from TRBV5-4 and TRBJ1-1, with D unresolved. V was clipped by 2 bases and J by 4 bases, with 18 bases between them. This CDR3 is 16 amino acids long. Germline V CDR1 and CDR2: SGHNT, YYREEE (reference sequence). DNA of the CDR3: TGTGCCAGCAGCTTTATGGCGAGCTCAAGGAGCACTGAAGCTTTCTTT. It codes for CASSFMASSRSTEAFF.

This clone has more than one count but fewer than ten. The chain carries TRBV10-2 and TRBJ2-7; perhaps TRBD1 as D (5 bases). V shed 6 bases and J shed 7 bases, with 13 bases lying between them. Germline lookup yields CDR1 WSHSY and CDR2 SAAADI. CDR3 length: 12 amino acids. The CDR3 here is CASSGQGWEQYF. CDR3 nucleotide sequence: TGCGCCAGCAGCGGTCAGGGCTGGGAGCAGTACTTC.

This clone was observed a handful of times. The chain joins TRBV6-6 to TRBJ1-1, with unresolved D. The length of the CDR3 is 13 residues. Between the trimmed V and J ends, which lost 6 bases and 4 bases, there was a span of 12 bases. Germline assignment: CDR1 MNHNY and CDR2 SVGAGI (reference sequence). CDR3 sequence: CASRTQSSTEAFF. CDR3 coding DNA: TGTGCCAGCAGGACACAGAGTAGCACTGAAGCTTTCTTT.

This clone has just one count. CDR3: CASSYSTTAMNTEAFF. CDR3 nucleotide sequence: TGTGCCAGCAGTTACTCCACGACAGCGATGAACACTGAAGCTTTCTTT. J is TRBJ1-1 and V is TRBV6-5; tentatively, D is TRBD1 (5 bases). This CDR3 comprises 16 residues. Germline CDR1 and CDR2: MNHEY and SVGAGI. Between the trimmed V and J ends, which lost 0 bases and 0 bases, there was a span of 11 bases.

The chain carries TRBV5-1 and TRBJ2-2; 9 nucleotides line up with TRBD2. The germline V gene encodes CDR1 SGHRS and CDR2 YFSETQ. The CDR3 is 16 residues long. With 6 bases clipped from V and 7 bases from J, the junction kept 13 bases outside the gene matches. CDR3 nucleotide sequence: TGCGCCAGCACCACGGCGGGAGGGCTGGCGGGCGGGGAGCTGTTTTTT. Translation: CASTTAGGLAGGELFF.

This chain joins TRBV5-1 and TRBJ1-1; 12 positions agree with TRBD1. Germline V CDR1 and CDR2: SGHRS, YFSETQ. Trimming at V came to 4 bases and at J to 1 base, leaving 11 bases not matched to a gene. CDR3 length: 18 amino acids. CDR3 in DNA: TGCGCCAGCAGCCATCGGGACAGGGGGCTCAAAGGGAACACTGAAGCTTTCTTT. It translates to CASSHRDRGLKGNTEAFF.